Included here is one T cell receptor beta chain sequence, with context. The PCR ran on 60 Vbeta and 13 Jbeta primers. TCRdb's table, derived via immunoSEQ multiplex PCR, lists solely in-frame clones and lacks some. The sample carries about 180,000 clones, 65% to 80% recorded once. The CDR3 loop spans 18 amino acids. Germline CDR1 MNHNS, CDR2 SASEGT. With 4 bases removed from V and 2 bases from J, the gap between germline ends came to 23 bases. This sample stems from a study of cytomegalovirus exposure and HLA in healthy donors. The gene calls are TRBV6-1 and TRBJ1-2; weak D call: TRBD1 (6 bases). The receptor was derived from a woman aged 50 to 65 in good health and CMV-seropositive. The sample was PBMCs. The CDR3, as DNA: TGTGCCAGCAGTGCCTCACAGGGCTCGTTGGGTGGGAACTATGGCTACACCTTC. This gives the protein CASSASQGSLGGNYGYTF.